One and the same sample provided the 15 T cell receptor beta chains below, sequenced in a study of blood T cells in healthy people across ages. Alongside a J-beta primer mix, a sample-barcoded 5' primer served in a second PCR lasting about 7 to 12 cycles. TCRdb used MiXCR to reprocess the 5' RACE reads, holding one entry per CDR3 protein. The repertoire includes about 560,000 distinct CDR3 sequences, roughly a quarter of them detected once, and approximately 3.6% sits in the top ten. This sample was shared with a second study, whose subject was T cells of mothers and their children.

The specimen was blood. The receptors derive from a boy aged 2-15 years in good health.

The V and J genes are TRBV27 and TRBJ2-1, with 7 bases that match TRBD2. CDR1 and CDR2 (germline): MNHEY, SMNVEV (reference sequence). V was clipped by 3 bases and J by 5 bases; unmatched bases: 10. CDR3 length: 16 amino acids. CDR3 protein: CASSLSSGATHNEQFF. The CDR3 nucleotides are TGTGCCAGCAGTTTGTCCAGCGGGGCTACCCACAATGAGCAGTTCTTC.

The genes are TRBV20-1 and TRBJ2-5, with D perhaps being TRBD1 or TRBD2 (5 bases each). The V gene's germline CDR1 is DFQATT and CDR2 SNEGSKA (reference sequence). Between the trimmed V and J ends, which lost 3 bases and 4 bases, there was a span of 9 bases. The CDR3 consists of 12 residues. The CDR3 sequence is CSARWGRETQYF. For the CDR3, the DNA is TGCAGTGCTAGGTGGGGGAGAGAGACCCAGTACTTC.

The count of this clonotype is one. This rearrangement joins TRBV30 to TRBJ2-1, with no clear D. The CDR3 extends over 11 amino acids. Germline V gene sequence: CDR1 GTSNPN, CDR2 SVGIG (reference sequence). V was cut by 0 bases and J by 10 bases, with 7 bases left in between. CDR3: CAWSVAAEQFF. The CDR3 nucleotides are TGTGCCTGGAGTGTTGCGGCCGAGCAGTTCTTC.

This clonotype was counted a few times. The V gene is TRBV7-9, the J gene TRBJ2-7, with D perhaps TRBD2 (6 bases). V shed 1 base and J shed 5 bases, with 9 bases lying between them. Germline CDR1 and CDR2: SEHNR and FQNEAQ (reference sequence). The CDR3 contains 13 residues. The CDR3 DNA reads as TGTGCCAGCAGCTTAGTTTCGGGGGACGAGCAGTACTTC. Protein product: CASSLVSGDEQYF.

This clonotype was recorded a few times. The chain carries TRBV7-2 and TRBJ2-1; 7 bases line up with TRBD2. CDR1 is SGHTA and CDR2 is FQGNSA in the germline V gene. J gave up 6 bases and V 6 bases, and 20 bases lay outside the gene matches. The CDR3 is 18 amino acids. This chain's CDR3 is CASSFTPQTSLIINEQFF. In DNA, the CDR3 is TGTGCCAGCAGTTTTACTCCTCAGACTAGCTTGATTATCAATGAGCAGTTCTTC. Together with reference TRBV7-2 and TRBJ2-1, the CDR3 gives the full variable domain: GAGVSQSPSNKVTEKGKDVELRCDPISGHTALYWYRQSLGQGLEFLIYFQGNSAPDKSGLPSDRFSAERTGGSVSTLTIQRTQQEDSAVYLCASSFTPQTSLIINEQFFGPGTRLTVL.

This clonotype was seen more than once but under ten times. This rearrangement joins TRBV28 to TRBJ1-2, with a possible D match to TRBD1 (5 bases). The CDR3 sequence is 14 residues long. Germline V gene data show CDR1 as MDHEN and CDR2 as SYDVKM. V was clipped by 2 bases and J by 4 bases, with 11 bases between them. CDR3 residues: CASSLVGDSYGYTF. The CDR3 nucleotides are TGTGCCAGCAGTTTAGTGGGGGATTCCTATGGCTACACCTTC.

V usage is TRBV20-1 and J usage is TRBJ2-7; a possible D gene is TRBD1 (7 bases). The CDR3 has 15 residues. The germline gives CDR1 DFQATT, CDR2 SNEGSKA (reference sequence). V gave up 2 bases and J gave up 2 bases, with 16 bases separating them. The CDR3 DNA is TGCAGTGCTAGACCAATGCAGGGGGGAACCTACGAGCAGTACTTC. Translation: CSARPMQGGTYEQYF.

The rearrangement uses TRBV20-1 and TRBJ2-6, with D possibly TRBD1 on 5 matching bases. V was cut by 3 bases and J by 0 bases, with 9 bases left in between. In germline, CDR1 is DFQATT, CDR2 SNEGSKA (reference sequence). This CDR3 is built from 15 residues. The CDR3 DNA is TGCAGTGCTAGTGGGGCCTACTCTGGGGCCAACGTCCTGACTTTC. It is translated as CSASGAYSGANVLTF.

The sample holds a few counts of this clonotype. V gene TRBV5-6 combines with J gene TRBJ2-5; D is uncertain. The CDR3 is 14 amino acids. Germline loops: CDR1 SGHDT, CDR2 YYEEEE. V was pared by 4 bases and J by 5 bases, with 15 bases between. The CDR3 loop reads CASSGDFGSETQYF. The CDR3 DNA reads TGTGCCAGCAGCGGCGACTTTGGGTCGGAGACCCAGTACTTC.

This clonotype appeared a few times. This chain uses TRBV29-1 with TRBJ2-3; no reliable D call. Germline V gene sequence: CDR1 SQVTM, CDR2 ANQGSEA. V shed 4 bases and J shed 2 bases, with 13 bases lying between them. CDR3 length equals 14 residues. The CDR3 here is CSVANRLYTDTQYF. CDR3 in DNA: TGCAGCGTTGCAAACCGTCTTTACACAGATACGCAGTATTTT.

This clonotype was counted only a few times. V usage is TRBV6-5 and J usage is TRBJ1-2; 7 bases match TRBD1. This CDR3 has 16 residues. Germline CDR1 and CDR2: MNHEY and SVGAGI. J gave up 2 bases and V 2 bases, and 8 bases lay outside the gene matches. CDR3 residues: CASSYNWDRINYGYTF. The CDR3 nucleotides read TGTGCCAGCAGTTACAACTGGGACAGAATAAACTATGGCTACACCTTC.

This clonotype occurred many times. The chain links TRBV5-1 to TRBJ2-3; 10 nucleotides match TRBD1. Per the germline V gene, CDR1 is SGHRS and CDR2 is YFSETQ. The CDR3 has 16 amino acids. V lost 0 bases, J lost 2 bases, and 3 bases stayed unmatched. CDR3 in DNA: TGCGCCAGCAGCTTGGGACAGGGGGCCCCCACAGATACGCAGTATTTT. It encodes CASSLGQGAPTDTQYF. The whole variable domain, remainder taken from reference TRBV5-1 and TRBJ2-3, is KAGVTQTPRYLIKTRGQQVTLSCSPISGHRSVSWYQQTPGQGLQFLFEYFSETQRNKGNFPGRFSGRQFSNSRSEMNVSTLELGDSALYLCASSLGQGAPTDTQYFGPGTRLTVL.

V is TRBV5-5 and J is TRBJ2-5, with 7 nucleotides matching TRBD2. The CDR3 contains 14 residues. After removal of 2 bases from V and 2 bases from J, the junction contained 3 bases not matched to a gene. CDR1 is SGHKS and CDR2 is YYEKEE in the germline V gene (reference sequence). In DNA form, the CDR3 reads TGTGCCAGCAGCTTCCTTAGCGGGCAAGAGACCCAGTACTTC. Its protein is CASSFLSGQETQYF.

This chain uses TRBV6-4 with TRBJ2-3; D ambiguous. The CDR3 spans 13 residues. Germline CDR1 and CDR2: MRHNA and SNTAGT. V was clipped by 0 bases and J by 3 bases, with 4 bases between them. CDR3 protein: CASSDSQTDTQYF. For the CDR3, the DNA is TGTGCCAGCAGTGACTCTCAAACAGATACGCAGTATTTT.

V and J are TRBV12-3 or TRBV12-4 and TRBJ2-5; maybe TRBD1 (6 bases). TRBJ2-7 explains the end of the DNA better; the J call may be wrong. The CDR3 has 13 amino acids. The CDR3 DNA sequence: TGTGCCAGCAGCTTGGACAGCGGCTACGAGCAGTACTTC. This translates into CASSLDSGYEQYF.